The clone carrying this T cell receptor beta chain was seen just once. The data originate from a study of blood T cell repertoires in COVID-19. Study details: Nucleic acid was either cDNA or gDNA, and it came from T cells, B-cell-depleted T cells, or PBMCs.

CDR3 length: 15 amino acids. Per germline, CDR1 LGHDT and CDR2 YNNKEL (reference sequence). V was pared by 3 bases and J by 5 bases, with 3 bases of the junction left unmatched. Original analysis: Cell counts per sample came from amplifying reference gene primers. Clones were sequenced by immunoSEQ multiplex PCR, and TCRdb holds only the in-frame ones, with some missing. The V and J calls and clone size are taken from that table; D and trimming were inferred from the DNA. Altogether about 160,000 clones are present, roughly 84% being singletons, with the ten largest covering 8% to 11%. The chain combines TRBV3-1 (or the pseudogene TRBV3-2) with TRBJ2-5; 13 bases are a match to TRBD2. The source is a woman of 80 years or more with active or convalescent COVID-19. Sequences were obtained from peripheral blood. CDR3 sequence: CASSQGLAGLETQYF. Written as DNA, the CDR3 is TGTGCCAGCAGCCAGGGACTAGCGGGACTGGAGACCCAGTACTTC.